A single sample gave rise to the 8 T cell receptor beta chains below, sequenced in a study of blood T cell repertoires in COVID-19. Using immunoSEQ multiplex PCR, the repertoire was profiled, and TCRdb retains in-frame clones only, with some absent. The sample records about 320,000 clones, less than 85% being singletons. Sequencing was done on a sample of PBMCs or T cells enriched from blood (not recorded which). The receptor set was obtained from a woman in her 30s who had been exposed to COVID-19.

The chain is built from TRBV19 and TRBJ1-2; TRBD1 might be the D (6 bases). V lost 6 bases to trimming and J lost 0 bases, with 11 bases between them. The CDR3 is 14 amino acids. Germline lookup yields CDR1 LNHDA and CDR2 SQIVND (reference sequence). CDR3 residues: CASSGRDTNYGYTF. CDR3 DNA sequence: TGTGCCAGTAGCGGCCGGGACACTAACTATGGCTACACCTTC. Filled out from reference TRBV19 and TRBJ1-2, the complete variable domain reads DGGITQSPKYLFRKEGQNVTLSCEQNLNHDAMYWYRQDPGQGLRLIYYSQIVNDFQKGDIAEGYSVSREKKESFPLTVTSAQKNPTAFYLCASSGRDTNYGYTFGSGTRLTVV.

This sequence joins TRBV7-8 and TRBJ1-3; D is unclear. This CDR3 spans 13 amino acids. The V gene lost 5 bases and the J gene lost 4 bases, with 9 bases spanning the gap. From germline, CDR1 is SGHVS and CDR2 FQNEAQ. In nucleotides, the CDR3 is TGTGCCAGCAGCCTTAGCGAGGGAAACACCATATATTTT. This gives the protein CASSLSEGNTIYF.

The V and J genes are TRBV28 and TRBJ1-2; 9 positions match TRBD1. This CDR3 is 16 amino acids long. After removal of 5 bases from V and 7 bases from J, the junction contained 14 bases not matched to a gene. Germline CDR1 and CDR2: MDHEN and SYDVKM. The CDR3 spells CASSLPGQGVWGGYTF. The CDR3 DNA is TGTGCCAGCAGTCTCCCGGGACAGGGAGTATGGGGTGGCTACACCTTC.

The chain is built from TRBV19 and TRBJ1-1, with 8 bases lining up with TRBD1. V lost 3 bases, J lost 4 bases, and 7 bases stayed unmatched. CDR3 length: 15 residues. Germline CDR1 LNHDA, CDR2 SQIVND (reference sequence). Written as DNA, the CDR3 is TGTGCCAGTAGTATCGGTGGCAGGGGGCCCACTGAAGCTTTCTTT. Translated, it gives CASSIGGRGPTEAFF.

The V and J genes are TRBV27 and TRBJ2-1; D is possibly TRBD1 (6 bases). Deletions cut 6 bases from V and 7 bases from J, with 19 bases between. Germline V lookup: CDR1 MNHEY, CDR2 SMNVEV (reference sequence). There are 15 residues in the CDR3. CDR3 nucleotide sequence: TGTGCCAGCAGGCTCGGGACAACCGGGGTTAATGAGCAGTTCTTC. This translates into CASRLGTTGVNEQFF.

The chain carries TRBV7-3 and TRBJ1-5, with 7 bases fitting TRBD1. CDR3 length equals 15 residues. Losses at the gene ends were 5 bases for V and 4 bases for J; bases not matched to a gene: 8. Germline CDR1 and CDR2: SGHTA and FQGTGA. CDR3 amino acids: CASSVNPDRNQPQHF. The CDR3 DNA reads TGTGCCAGCAGCGTAAATCCGGACAGGAATCAGCCCCAGCATTTT.

The rearrangement links TRBV4-3 to TRBJ2-7; 10 bases are shared with TRBD1. Unmatched junction bases numbered 3, after V lost 1 base and J lost 6 bases. Per germline, CDR1 LGHNA and CDR2 YSLEER. CDR3 length: 14 residues. The CDR3 DNA sequence: TGCGCCAGCAGCCAAGGACAGGGGGCCTTCGAGCAGTACTTC. It translates to CASSQGQGAFEQYF.

This chain uses TRBV7-9 with TRBJ2-7; TRBD2 aligns across 11 bases. Looked up from germline, CDR1 is SEHNR and CDR2 is FQNEAQ (reference sequence). The ends lost 1 base at V and 6 bases at J; junction bases unmatched: 5. This CDR3 contains 15 residues. The CDR3 reads CASSLVAGGPSEQYF. CDR3 coding DNA: TGTGCCAGCAGCTTAGTAGCGGGGGGGCCGAGCGAGCAGTACTTC.